There are many counts of the clone carrying this TCR beta chain. The data stem from a study of neurological immune-mediated disorders. The unsorted libraries were prepared from 2 million PBMCs (stored at -80 C). 5'RACE employing 10-nucleotide random UMIs yielded the cDNA. Every sequencing run produced over 200 million TCR-beta sequences that came from 15-18 subjects. In TCRdb, the 5' RACE reads were re-called with MiXCR into one record per CDR3 protein. The table lists approximately 50,000 distinct CDR3 sequences, 3% to 4% of them singletons. Sequenced sample: PBMCs. This receptor was taken from a man in his forties with multiple sclerosis.

This chain's CDR3 is CASSLRPGQASYEQYF. The CDR3 nucleotides read TGTGCCAGCAGCTTACGTCCGGGCCAGGCTTCCTACGAGCAGTACTTC. This sequence joins TRBV7-2 and TRBJ2-7, with D unclear. Germline V gene sequence: CDR1 SGHTA, CDR2 FQGNSA. V was pared by 2 bases and J by 1 base, with 15 bases between. This CDR3 region has 16 residues.